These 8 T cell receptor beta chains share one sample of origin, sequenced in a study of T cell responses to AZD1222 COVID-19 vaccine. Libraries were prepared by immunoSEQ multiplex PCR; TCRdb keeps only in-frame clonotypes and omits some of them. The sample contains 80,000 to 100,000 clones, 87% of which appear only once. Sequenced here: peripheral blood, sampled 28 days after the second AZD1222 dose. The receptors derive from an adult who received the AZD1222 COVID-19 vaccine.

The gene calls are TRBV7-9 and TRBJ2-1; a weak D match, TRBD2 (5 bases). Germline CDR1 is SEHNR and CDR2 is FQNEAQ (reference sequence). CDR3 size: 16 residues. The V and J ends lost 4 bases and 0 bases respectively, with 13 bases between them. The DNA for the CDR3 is TGTGCCAGCAGCTCAGAAGCGGCGAGCTCCTACAATGAGCAGTTCTTC. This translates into CASSSEAASSYNEQFF. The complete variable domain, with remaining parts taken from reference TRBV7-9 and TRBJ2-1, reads DTGVSQNPRHKITKRGQNVTFRCDPISEHNRLYWYRQTLGQGPEFLTYFQNEAQLEKSRLLSDRFSAERPKGSFSTLEIQRTEQGDSAMYLCASSSEAASSYNEQFFGPGTRLTVL.

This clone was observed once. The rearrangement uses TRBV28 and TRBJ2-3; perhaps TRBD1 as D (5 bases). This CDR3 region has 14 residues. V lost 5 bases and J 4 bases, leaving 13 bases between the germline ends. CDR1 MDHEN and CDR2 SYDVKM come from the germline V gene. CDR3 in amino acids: CASSDPGAADTQYF. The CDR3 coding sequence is TGTGCCAGCAGTGACCCTGGGGCTGCAGATACGCAGTATTTT.

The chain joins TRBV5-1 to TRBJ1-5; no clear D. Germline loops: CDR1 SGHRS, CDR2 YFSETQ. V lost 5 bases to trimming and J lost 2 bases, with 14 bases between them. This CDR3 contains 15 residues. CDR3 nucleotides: TGCGCCAGCAGGCTTGACCCGGGAGGCAATCAGCCCCAGCATTTT. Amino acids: CASRLDPGGNQPQHF.

The CDR3 DNA reads as TGTGCCAGTAGCCACCAAGTCAGGGGGGTATACGAGCAGTACTTC. It yields the protein CASSHQVRGVYEQYF. The chain links TRBV19 to TRBJ2-7; a weak D match, TRBD1 (7 bases). Germline loops: CDR1 LNHDA, CDR2 SQIVND (reference sequence). This CDR3 region has 15 residues. Trimming shortened V by 6 bases and J by 4 bases, and 19 bases separated the two germline ends. Looking up the rest from reference TRBV19 and TRBJ2-7 gives the full variable domain: DGGITQSPKYLFRKEGQNVTLSCEQNLNHDAMYWYRQDPGQGLRLIYYSQIVNDFQKGDIAEGYSVSREKKESFPLTVTSAQKNPTAFYLCASSHQVRGVYEQYFGPGTRLTVT.

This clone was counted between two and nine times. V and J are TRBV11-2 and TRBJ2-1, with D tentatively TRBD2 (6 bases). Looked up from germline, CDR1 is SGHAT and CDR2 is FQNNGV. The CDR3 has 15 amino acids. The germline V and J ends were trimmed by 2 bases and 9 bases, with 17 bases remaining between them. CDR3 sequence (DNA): TGTGCCAGCAGCTTACCCCGATCCCGGGGGTTTGAGCAGTTCTTC. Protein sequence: CASSLPRSRGFEQFF. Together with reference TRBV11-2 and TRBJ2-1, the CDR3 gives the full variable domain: EAGVAQSPRYKIIEKRQSVAFWCNPISGHATLYWYQQILGQGPKLLIQFQNNGVVDDSQLPKDRFSAERLKGVDSTLKIQPAKLEDSAVYLCASSLPRSRGFEQFFGPGTRLTVL.

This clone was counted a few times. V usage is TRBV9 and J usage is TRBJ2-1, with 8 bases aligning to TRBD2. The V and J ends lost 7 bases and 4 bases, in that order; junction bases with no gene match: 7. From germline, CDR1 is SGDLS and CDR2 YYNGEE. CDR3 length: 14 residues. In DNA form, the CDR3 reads TGTGCCAGCTCATCTAGCGGGTTATACAATGAGCAGTTCTTC. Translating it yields CASSSSGLYNEQFF.

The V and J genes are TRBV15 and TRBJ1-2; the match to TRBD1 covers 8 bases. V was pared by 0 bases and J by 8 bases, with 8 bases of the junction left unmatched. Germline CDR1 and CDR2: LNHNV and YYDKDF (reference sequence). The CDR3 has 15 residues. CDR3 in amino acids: CATSREGRGLRGYTF. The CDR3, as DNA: TGTGCCACCAGCAGAGAGGGCAGGGGGCTTCGGGGCTACACCTTC.

CDR3 nucleotides: TGTGCCAGCAGTTTTTCTCTCAGGGGGTATCAGCCCCAGCATTTT. It translates to CASSFSLRGYQPQHF. The gene calls are TRBV28 and TRBJ1-5, with TRBD1 matching over 7 bases. The J segment lost 5 bases and the V segment lost 3 bases, leaving 7 bases of the junction unmatched. The germline gives CDR1 MDHEN, CDR2 SYDVKM. The CDR3 sequence is 15 residues long.